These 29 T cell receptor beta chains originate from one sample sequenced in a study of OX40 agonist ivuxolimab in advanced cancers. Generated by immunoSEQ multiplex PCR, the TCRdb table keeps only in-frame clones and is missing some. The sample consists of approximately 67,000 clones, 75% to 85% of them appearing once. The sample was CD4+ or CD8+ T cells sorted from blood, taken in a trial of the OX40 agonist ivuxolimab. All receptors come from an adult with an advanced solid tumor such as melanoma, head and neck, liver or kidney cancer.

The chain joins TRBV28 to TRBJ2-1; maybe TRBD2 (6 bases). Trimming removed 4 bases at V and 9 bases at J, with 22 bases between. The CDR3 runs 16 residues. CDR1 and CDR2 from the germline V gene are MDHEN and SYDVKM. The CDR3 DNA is TGTGCCAGCAGTTCCCATACGGGCGGGAACAAGGGTGAGCAGTTCTTC. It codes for CASSSHTGGNKGEQFF. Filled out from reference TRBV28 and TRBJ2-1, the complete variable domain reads DVKVTQSSRYLVKRTGEKVFLECVQDMDHENMFWYRQDPGLGLRLIYFSYDVKMKEKGDIPEGYSVSREKKERFSLILESASTNQTSMYLCASSSHTGGNKGEQFFGPGTRLTVL.

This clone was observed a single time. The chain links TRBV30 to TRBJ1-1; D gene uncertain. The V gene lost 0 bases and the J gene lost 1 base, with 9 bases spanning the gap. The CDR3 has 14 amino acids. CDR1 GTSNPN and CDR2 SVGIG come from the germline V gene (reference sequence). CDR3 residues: CAWSVHRGNTEAFF. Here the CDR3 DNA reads TGTGCCTGGAGTGTCCACCGGGGGAACACTGAAGCTTTCTTT.

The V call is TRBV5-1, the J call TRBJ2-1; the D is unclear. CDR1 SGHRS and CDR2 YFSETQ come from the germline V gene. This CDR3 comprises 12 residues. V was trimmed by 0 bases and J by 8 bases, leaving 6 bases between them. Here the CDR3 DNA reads TGCGCCAGCAGCTTGGCCACGGATGAGCAGTTCTTC. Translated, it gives CASSLATDEQFF.

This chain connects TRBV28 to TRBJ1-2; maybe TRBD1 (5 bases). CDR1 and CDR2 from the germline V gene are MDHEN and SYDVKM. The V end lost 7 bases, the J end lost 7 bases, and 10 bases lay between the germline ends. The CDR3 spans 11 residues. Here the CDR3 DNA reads TGTGCCAGCAACACCAGGGTTGGCTACACCTTC. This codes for CASNTRVGYTF.

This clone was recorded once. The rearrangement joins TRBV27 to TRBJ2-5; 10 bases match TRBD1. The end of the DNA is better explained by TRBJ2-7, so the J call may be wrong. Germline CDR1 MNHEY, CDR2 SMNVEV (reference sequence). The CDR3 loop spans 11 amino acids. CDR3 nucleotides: TGTGGGGGACAGGGGCCCTACGAGCAGTACTTC. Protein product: CGGQGPYEQYF.

CDR3 nucleotide sequence: TGTGCCAGCAGTTTAGTGAGGAGGAACTATGGCTACACCTTC. Its protein product is CASSLVRRNYGYTF. The V call is TRBV28, the J call TRBJ1-2; D gene ambiguous. The CDR3 spans 14 residues. The germline V and J ends were trimmed by 2 bases and 2 bases, with 9 bases remaining between them. From germline, CDR1 is MDHEN and CDR2 SYDVKM.

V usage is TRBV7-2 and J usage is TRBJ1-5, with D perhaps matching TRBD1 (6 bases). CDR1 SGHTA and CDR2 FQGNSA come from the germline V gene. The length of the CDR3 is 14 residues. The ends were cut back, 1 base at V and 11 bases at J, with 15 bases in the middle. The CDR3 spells CASSLGGPGTAQHF. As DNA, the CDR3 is TGTGCCAGCAGCTTAGGGGGGCCGGGGACGGCCCAGCATTTT.

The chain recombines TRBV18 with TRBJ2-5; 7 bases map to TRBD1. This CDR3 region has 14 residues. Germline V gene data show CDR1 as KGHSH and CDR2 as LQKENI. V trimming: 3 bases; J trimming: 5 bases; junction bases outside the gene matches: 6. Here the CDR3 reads CASSPPTGWETQYF. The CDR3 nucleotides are TGTGCCAGCTCACCCCCGACAGGGTGGGAGACCCAGTACTTC.

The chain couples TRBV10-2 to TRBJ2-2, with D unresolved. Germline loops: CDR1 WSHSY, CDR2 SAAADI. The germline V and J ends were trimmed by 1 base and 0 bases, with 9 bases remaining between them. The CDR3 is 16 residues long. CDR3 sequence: CASSELAIANTGELFF. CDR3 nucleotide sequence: TGCGCCAGCAGTGAGTTGGCAATAGCGAACACCGGGGAGCTGTTTTTT.

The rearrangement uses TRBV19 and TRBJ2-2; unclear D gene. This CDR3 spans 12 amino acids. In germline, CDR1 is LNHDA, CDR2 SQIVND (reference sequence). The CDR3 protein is CVLSGNTGELFF. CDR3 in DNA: TGTGTTCTATCCGGGAACACCGGGGAGCTGTTTTTT.

As DNA, the CDR3 is TGTGCCAGCTCACCGGAGCGGGGGGGCACCGGGGAGCTGTTTTTT. Its protein is CASSPERGGTGELFF. The rearrangement links TRBV18 to TRBJ2-2, with TRBD2 identical over 10 bases. This CDR3 is built from 15 residues. Germline CDR1 is KGHSH and CDR2 is LQKENI. The V segment lost 3 bases and the J segment 4 bases; nucleotides outside the gene matches: 2.

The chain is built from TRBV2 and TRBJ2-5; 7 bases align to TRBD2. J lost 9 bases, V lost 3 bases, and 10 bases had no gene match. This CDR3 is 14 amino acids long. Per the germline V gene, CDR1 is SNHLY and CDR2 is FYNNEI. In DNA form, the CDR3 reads TGTGCCAGCAGTGAGCGGGACTACTCCCCGGCCCAGTACTTC. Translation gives CASSERDYSPAQYF.

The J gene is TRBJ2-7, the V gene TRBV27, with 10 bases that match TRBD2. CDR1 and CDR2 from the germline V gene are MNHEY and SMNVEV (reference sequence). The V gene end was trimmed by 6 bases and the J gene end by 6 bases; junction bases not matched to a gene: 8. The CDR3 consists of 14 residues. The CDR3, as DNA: TGTGCCAGCAGGGATAGCGGGGGGACTTCCGAGCAGTACTTC. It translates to CASRDSGGTSEQYF.

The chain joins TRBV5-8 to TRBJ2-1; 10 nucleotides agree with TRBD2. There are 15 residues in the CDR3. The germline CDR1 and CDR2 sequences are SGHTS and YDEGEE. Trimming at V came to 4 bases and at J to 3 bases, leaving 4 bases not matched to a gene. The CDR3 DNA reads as TGTGCCAGCAGCCTCGGACTAGCGGACTACAATGAGCAGTTCTTC. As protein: CASSLGLADYNEQFF.

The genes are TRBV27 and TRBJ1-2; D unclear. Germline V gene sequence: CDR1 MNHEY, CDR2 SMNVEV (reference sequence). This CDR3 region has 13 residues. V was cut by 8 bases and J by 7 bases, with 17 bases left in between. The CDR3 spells CASSSGDYGGYTF. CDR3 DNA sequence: TGTGCCAGCTCTTCCGGAGACTATGGTGGCTACACCTTC.

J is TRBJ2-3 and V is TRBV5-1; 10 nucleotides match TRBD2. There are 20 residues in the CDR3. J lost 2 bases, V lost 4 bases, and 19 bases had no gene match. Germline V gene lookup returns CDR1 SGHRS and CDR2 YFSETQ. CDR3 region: CASSLGGAASGRIVTDTQYF. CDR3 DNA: TGCGCCAGCAGCCTCGGGGGGGCGGCTAGCGGGAGAATCGTCACAGATACGCAGTATTTT.

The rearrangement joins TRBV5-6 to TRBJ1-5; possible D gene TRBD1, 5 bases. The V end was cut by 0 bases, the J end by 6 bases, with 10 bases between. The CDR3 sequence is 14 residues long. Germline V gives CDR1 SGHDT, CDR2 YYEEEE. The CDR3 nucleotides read TGTGCCAGCAGCTTGGCAGGGTACAGTCAGCCCCAGCATTTT. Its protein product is CASSLAGYSQPQHF.

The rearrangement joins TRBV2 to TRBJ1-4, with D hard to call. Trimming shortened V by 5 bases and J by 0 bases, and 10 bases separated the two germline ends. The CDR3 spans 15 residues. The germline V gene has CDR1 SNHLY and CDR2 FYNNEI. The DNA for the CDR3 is TGTGCCAGCAGTATCCGCCCCTCAACTAATGAAAAACTGTTTTTT. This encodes CASSIRPSTNEKLFF.

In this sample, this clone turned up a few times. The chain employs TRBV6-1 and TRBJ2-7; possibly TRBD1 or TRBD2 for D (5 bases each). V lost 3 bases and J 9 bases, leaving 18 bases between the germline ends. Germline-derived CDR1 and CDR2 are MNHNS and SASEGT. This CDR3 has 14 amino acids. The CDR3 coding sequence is TGTGCCAGCAGTGACCGGGACGGCCGCCAAGGGCAGTACGTC. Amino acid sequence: CASSDRDGRQGQYV.

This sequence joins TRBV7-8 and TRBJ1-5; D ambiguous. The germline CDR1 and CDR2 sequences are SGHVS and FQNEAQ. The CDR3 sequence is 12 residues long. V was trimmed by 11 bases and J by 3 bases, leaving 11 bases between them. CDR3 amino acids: CAVSGPNQPQHF. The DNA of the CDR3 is TGTGCCGTCTCCGGCCCCAATCAGCCCCAGCATTTT.

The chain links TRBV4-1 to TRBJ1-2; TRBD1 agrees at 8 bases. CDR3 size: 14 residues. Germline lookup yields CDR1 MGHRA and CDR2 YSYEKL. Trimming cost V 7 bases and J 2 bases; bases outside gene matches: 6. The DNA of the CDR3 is TGCGCCAGCACGGAGGGACAGGCGAACTATGGCTACACCTTC. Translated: CASTEGQANYGYTF.

In DNA form, the CDR3 reads TGTGCCAGCAAAGAGGGATACTATGGCTACACCTTC. Translation gives CASKEGYYGYTF. This rearrangement joins TRBV7-2 to TRBJ1-2; D gene ambiguous. Trimming removed 7 bases at V and 3 bases at J, with 9 bases between. The germline V gene has CDR1 SGHTA and CDR2 FQGNSA. The CDR3 runs 12 residues.

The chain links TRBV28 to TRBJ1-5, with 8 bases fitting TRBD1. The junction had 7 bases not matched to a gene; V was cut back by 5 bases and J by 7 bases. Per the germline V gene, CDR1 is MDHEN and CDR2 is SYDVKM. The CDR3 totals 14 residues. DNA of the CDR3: TGTGCCAGCAGTCGGACAGGGTTTGGACAGCCCCAGCATTTT. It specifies CASSRTGFGQPQHF.

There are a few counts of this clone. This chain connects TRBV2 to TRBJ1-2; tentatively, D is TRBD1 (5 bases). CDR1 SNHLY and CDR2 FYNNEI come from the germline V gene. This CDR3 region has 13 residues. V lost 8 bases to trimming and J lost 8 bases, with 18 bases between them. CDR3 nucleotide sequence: TGTGCCAGCTCCTGGGGGGGAGTAGGCGGCTACACCTTC. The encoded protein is CASSWGGVGGYTF.

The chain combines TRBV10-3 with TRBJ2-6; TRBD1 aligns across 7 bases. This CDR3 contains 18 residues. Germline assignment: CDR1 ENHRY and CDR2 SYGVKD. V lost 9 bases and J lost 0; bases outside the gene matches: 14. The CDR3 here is CAIGPRTGSFSGANVLTF. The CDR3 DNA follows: TGTGCCATTGGACCTAGGACAGGATCCTTCTCTGGGGCCAACGTCCTGACTTTC.

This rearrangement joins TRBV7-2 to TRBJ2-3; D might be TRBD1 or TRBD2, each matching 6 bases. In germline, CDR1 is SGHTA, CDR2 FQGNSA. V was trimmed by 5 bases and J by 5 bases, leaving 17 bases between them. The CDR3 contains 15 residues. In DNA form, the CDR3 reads TGTGCCAGCAGCCAGGGGTGGGGGGTGGTAGATACGCAGTATTTT. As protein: CASSQGWGVVDTQYF.

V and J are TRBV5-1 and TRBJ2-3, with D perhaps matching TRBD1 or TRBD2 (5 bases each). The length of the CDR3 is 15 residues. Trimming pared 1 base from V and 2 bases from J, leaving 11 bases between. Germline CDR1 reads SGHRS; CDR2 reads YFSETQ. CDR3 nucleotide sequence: TGCGCCAGCAGCTTGTTGGGGACCGACACAGATACGCAGTATTTT. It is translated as CASSLLGTDTDTQYF.

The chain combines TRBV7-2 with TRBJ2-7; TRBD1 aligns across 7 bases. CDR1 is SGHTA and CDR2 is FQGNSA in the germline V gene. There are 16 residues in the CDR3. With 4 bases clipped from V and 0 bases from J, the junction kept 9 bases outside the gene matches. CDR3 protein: CASSWGKDRLSYEQYF. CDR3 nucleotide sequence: TGTGCCAGCAGCTGGGGCAAGGACAGGCTCTCCTACGAGCAGTACTTC.

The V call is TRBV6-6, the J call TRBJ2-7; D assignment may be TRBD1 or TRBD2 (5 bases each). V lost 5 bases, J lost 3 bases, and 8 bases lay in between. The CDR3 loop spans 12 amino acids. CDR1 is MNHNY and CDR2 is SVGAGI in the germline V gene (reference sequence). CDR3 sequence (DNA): TGTGCCAGCAGTGGGGACCTCTACGAGCAGTACTTC. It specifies CASSGDLYEQYF.